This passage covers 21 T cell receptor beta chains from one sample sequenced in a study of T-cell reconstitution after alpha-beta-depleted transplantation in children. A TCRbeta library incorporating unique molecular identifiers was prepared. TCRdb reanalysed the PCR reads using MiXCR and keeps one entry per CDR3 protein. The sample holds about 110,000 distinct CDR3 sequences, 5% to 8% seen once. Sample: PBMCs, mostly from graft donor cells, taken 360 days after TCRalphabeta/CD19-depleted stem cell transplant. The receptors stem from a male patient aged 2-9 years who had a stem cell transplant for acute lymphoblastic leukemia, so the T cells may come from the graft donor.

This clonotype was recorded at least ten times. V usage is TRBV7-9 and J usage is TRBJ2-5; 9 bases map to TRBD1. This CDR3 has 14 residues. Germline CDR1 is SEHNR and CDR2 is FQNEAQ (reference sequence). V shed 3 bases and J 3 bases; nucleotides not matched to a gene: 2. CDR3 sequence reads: CASSFWTGEETQYF. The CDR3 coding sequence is TGTGCCAGCAGCTTTTGGACAGGGGAAGAGACCCAGTACTTC.

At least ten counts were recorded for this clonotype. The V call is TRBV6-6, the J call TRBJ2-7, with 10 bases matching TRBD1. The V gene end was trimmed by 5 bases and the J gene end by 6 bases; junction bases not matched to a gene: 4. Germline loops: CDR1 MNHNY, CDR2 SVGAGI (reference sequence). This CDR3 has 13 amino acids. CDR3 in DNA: TGTGCCAGCAGTACAGACAGGGGGCGCGAGCAGTACTTC. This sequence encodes CASSTDRGREQYF.

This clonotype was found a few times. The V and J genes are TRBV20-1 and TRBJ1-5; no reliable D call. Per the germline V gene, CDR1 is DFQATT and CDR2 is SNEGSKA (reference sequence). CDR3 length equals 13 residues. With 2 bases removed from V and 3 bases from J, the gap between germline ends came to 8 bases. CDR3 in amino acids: CSARLGLNQPQHF. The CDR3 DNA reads TGCAGTGCTAGACTGGGCCTCAATCAGCCCCAGCATTTT.

CDR3 coding DNA: TGTGCCAGCAGCCGCAGGGACTATAAGGAGACCCAGTACTTC. This encodes CASSRRDYKETQYF. The gene calls are TRBV7-9 and TRBJ2-5, with 7 bases that match TRBD2. The junction had 8 bases not matched to a gene; V was cut back by 5 bases and J by 5 bases. Germline-derived CDR1 and CDR2 are SEHNR and FQNEAQ (reference sequence). The CDR3 loop spans 14 amino acids.

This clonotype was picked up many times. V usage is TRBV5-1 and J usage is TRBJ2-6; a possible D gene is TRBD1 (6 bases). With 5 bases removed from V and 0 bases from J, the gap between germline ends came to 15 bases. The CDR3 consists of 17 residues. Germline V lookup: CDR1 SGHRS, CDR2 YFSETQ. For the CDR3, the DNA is TGCGCCAGCAGTCCCAGGGGTCTCAGCTCTGGGGCCAACGTCCTGACTTTC. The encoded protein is CASSPRGLSSGANVLTF.

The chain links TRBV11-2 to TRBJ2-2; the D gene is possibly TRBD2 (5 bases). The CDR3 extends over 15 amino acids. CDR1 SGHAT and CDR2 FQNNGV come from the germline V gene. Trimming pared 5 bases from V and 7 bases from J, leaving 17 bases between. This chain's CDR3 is CASSIHLGRGGELFF. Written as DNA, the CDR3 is TGTGCCAGCAGCATACACTTAGGCCGGGGCGGGGAGCTGTTTTTT.

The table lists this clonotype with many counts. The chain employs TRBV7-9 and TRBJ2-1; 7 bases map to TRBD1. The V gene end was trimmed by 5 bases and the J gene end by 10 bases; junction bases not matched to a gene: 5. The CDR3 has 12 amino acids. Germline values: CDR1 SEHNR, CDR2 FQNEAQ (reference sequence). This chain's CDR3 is CASSLRDREQFF. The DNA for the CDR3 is TGTGCCAGCAGCCTAAGGGACAGAGAGCAGTTCTTC.

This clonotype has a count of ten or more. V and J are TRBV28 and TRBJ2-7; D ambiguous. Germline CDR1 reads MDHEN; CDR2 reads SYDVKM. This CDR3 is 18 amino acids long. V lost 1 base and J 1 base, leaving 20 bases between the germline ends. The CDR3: CASSLFSLGHHGSYEQYF. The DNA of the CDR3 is TGTGCCAGCAGTTTATTCTCTCTCGGGCACCATGGGTCCTACGAGCAGTACTTC.

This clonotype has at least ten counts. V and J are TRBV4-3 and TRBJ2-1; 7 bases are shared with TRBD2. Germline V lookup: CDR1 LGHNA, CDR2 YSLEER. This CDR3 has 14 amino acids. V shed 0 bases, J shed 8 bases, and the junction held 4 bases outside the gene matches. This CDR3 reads CASSQESREDEQFF. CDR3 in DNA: TGCGCCAGCAGCCAAGAGAGTCGGGAGGATGAGCAGTTCTTC.

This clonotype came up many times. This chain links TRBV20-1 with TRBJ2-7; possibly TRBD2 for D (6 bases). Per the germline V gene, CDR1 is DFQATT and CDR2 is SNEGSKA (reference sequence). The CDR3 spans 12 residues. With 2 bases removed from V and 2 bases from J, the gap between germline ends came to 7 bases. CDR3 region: CSARQRAYEQYF. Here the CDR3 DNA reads TGCAGTGCTAGACAGCGGGCCTACGAGCAGTACTTC.

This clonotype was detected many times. The CDR3 reads CASSPRTSGFFTDTQYF. The CDR3 nucleotides read TGTGCCAGCAGTCCACGGACTAGCGGTTTTTTCACAGATACGCAGTATTTT. The J gene is TRBJ2-3, the V gene TRBV27; 10 bases agree with TRBD2. Germline CDR1 MNHEY, CDR2 SMNVEV (reference sequence). The CDR3 is 17 amino acids. V gave up 5 bases and J gave up 2 bases; unmatched junction bases: 10.

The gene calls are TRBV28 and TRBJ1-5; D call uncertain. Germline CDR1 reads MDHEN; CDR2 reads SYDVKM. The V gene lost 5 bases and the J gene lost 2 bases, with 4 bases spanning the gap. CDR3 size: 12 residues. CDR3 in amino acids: CASSKGNQPQHF. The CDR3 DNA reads TGTGCCAGCAGTAAAGGCAATCAGCCCCAGCATTTT.

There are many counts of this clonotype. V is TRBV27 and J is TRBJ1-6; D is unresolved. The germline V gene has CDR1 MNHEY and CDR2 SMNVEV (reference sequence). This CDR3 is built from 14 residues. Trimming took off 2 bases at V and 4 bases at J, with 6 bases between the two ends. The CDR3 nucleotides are TGTGCCAGCAGTTTAATGGGTTATAATTCACCCCTCCACTTT. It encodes CASSLMGYNSPLHF.

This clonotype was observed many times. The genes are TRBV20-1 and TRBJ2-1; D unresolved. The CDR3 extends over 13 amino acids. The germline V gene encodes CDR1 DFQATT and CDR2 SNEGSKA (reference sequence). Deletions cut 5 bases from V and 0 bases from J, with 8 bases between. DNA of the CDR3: TGCAGTGCTCCACCCAGCTCCTACAATGAGCAGTTCTTC. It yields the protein CSAPPSSYNEQFF.

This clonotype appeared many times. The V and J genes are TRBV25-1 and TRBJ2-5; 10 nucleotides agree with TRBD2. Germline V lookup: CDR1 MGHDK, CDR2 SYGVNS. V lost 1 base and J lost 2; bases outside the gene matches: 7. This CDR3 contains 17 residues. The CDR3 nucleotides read TGTGCCAGCAGTGAATGGAGACTAGCGGGCCGACAAGAGACCCAGTACTTC. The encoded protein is CASSEWRLAGRQETQYF. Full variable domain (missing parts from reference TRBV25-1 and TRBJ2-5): EADIYQTPRYLVIGTGKKITLECSQTMGHDKMYWYQQDPGMELHLIHYSYGVNSTEKGDLSSESTVSRIRTEHFPLTLESARPSHTSQYLCASSEWRLAGRQETQYFGPGTRLLVL.

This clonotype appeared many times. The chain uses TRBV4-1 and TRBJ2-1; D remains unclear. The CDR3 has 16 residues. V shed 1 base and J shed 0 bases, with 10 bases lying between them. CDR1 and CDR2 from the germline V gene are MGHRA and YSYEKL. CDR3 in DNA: TGCGCCAGCAGCCAAGGCAGCGCCAGCTCCTACAATGAGCAGTTCTTC. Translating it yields CASSQGSASSYNEQFF.

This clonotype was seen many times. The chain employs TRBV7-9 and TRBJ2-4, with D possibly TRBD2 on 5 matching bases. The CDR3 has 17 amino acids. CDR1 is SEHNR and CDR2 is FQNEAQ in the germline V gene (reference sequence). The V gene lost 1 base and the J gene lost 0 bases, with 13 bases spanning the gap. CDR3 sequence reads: CASSLVSGLLAKNIQYF. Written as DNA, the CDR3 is TGTGCCAGCAGCTTAGTTTCCGGACTCCTAGCCAAAAACATTCAGTACTTC.

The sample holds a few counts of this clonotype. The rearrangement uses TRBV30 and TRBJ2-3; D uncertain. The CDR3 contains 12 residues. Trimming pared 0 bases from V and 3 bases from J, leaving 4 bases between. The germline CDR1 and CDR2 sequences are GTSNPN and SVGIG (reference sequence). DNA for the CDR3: TGTGCCTGGAGTGTAAGGACAGATACGCAGTATTTT. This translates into CAWSVRTDTQYF.

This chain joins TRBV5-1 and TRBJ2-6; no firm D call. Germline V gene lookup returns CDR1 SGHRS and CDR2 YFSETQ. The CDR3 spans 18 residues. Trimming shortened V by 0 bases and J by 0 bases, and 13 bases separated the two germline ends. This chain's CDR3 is CASSLEGPPSSGANVLTF. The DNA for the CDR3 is TGCGCCAGCAGCTTGGAAGGTCCCCCTAGCTCTGGGGCCAACGTCCTGACTTTC.

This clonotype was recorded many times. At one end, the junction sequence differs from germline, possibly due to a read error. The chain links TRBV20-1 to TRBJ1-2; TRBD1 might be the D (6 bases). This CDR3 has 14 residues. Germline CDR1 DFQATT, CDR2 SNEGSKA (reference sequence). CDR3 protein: CSARDRSGTQASPF. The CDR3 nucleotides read TGCAGTGCTAGAGATCGATCCGGGACACAGGCCTCTCCCTTC.

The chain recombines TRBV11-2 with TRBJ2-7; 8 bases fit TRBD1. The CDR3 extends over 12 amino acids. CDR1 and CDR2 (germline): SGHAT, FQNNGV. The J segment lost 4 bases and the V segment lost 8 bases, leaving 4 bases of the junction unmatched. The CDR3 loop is CASGGQVYEQYF. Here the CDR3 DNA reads TGTGCCAGCGGGGGACAGGTATACGAGCAGTACTTC.